The 15 T cell receptor beta chains below come from one sample, sequenced in a study of monozygotic twins with inflammatory bowel disease. TCRdb reprocessed the 5' RACE reads; each CDR3 protein has one entry and no DNA is given. This sample contains some 170,000 distinct CDR3 sequences. The sequenced sample consisted of blood. The receptors were gathered from a human donor with ulcerative colitis or Crohn's disease, or a healthy co-twin of an affected twin (not recorded which).

The gene calls are TRBV24-1 and TRBJ2-3; TCRdb designates TRBD1, a call that cannot be tested without DNA. The germline CDR1 and CDR2 sequences are KGHDR and SFDVKD. This CDR3 has 17 amino acids. The CDR3 region is CATSDLTGLTGTDTQYF.

The V call is TRBV5-4, the J call TRBJ2-7. The V gene's germline CDR1 is SGHNT and CDR2 YYREEE (reference sequence). CDR3 length equals 15 residues. The CDR3 here is CASSMAGRSSYEQYF.

This rearrangement joins TRBV13 to TRBJ1-4. The V gene's germline CDR1 is PRHDT and CDR2 FYEKMQ (reference sequence). CDR3 length: 13 residues. CDR3 amino acids: CASSLGIPEKLFF.

V is TRBV20-1 and J is TRBJ1-1. From germline, CDR1 is DFQATT and CDR2 SNEGSKA (reference sequence). The CDR3 contains 13 residues. The CDR3: CSAFKGMADEAFF.

J is TRBJ2-1 and V is TRBV5-1; the TCRdb D gene call, TRBD1, has no DNA to confirm it. The CDR3 has 14 amino acids. Germline CDR1 reads SGHRS; CDR2 reads YFSETQ. CDR3 residues: CASSLARDRSEQFF.

The chain carries TRBV5-1 and TRBJ2-7; TCRdb names TRBD1, which stays unverified in the absence of DNA. The CDR3 loop spans 19 amino acids. CDR1 is SGHRS and CDR2 is YFSETQ in the germline V gene. The CDR3 sequence is CASSLAMNPRTGSSYEQYF.

The chain joins TRBV12-3 or TRBV12-4 to TRBJ2-7; with no DNA, the TCRdb D assignment of TRBD1 cannot be verified. This CDR3 comprises 16 residues. This CDR3 reads CASTTNRGAAYYEQYF.

V usage is TRBV3-1 and J usage is TRBJ2-4. In germline, CDR1 is LGHDT, CDR2 YNNKEL (reference sequence). The CDR3 spans 16 residues. The CDR3 sequence: CASSQDYATPKHIQYF.

V is TRBV20-1 and J is TRBJ1-6; lacking DNA, the TRBD1 call made by TCRdb goes unchecked. Germline V lookup: CDR1 DFQATT, CDR2 SNEGSKA (reference sequence). The CDR3 has 14 amino acids. CDR3 loop: CSATRDSNNSPLHF.

The rearrangement joins TRBV5-1 to TRBJ2-7; TCRdb calls TRBD1, which cannot be checked without DNA. Germline V lookup: CDR1 SGHRS, CDR2 YFSETQ. The CDR3 covers 14 residues. The chain's CDR3 is CASSLEGWNYEQYF. Using reference TRBV5-1 and TRBJ2-7 for the parts outside the CDR3, the full variable domain is KAGVTQTPRYLIKTRGQQVTLSCSPISGHRSVSWYQQTPGQGLQFLFEYFSETQRNKGNFPGRFSGRQFSNSRSEMNVSTLELGDSALYLCASSLEGWNYEQYFGPGTRLTVT.

The chain couples TRBV9 to TRBJ2-3; TCRdb designates TRBD2, a call that cannot be tested without DNA. CDR3 length: 17 residues. Germline CDR1 reads SGDLS; CDR2 reads YYNGEE. CDR3 region: CASSVESGVWATDTQYF.

The rearrangement links TRBV18 to TRBJ2-7. Germline CDR1 KGHSH, CDR2 LQKENI. The CDR3 consists of 13 residues. This CDR3 reads CASSPGLVYEQYF.

The chain employs TRBV25-1 and TRBJ1-1. This CDR3 has 13 residues. Germline V lookup: CDR1 MGHDK, CDR2 SYGVNS. The CDR3 is CASSDWGNTEAFF.

The gene calls are TRBV15 and TRBJ1-2. CDR1 and CDR2 (germline): LNHNV, YYDKDF (reference sequence). This CDR3 has 12 amino acids. CDR3: CATGRANYGYTF.

The V and J genes are TRBV20-1 and TRBJ2-1; the TCRdb D gene call, TRBD2, has no DNA to confirm it. This CDR3 region has 13 residues. Germline V gene sequence: CDR1 DFQATT, CDR2 SNEGSKA (reference sequence). The CDR3 here is CSALTSGNNEQFF.